Following are 22 T cell receptor beta chains from one sample sequenced in a study of blood T cell repertoires in COVID-19. Some clones are missing from TCRdb's copy, which holds only in-frame ones; the method was immunoSEQ multiplex PCR. The sample holds 200,000 to 250,000 clones, about 86% seen once. The material sequenced was PBMCs or T cells enriched from blood (not recorded which). The receptors were gathered from a woman between 45 and 65 years old in a cohort exposed to, infected with or recovered from COVID-19 (not recorded which).

This rearrangement joins TRBV11-2 to TRBJ1-2; D gene unclear. The germline V gene has CDR1 SGHAT and CDR2 FQNNGV. Trimming took off 0 bases at V and 8 bases at J, with 7 bases between the two ends. The CDR3 totals 12 residues. CDR3 in DNA: TGTGCCAGCAGCTTAGAGAGTCGCGGCTACACCTTC. It translates to CASSLESRGYTF.

This clone was counted a single time. This chain joins TRBV7-8 and TRBJ1-4, with TRBD1 matching 8 bases. V shed 4 bases and J 7 bases; nucleotides not matched to a gene: 8. Germline loops: CDR1 SGHVS, CDR2 FQNEAQ. This CDR3 comprises 15 residues. This chain's CDR3 is CASSWAGGHIEKLFF. The CDR3 DNA is TGTGCCAGCAGCTGGGCAGGGGGCCATATTGAAAAACTGTTTTTT.

This chain links TRBV15 with TRBJ2-1; 10 bases align to TRBD2. This CDR3 has 16 amino acids. The V and J ends lost 2 bases and 4 bases, in that order; junction bases with no gene match: 5. Germline CDR1 is LNHNV and CDR2 is YYDKDF (reference sequence). CDR3 in DNA: TGTGCCACCAGCAGACTTAGCGGGGGGTCGTACAATGAGCAGTTCTTC. This translates into CATSRLSGGSYNEQFF.

The V and J genes are TRBV27 and TRBJ1-6; D call uncertain. CDR1 and CDR2 (germline): MNHEY, SMNVEV (reference sequence). Trimming left V 2 bases short and J 6 bases short, with 5 bases between. This CDR3 contains 13 residues. DNA for the CDR3: TGTGCCAGCAGTTTACTGGCTAATTCACCCCTCCACTTT. Translating gives CASSLLANSPLHF.

The chain joins TRBV3-1 (or the pseudogene TRBV3-2) to TRBJ2-7, with unresolved D. CDR1 and CDR2 from the germline V gene are LGHDT and YNNKEL (reference sequence). This CDR3 has 12 residues. V was pared by 6 bases and J by 2 bases, with 8 bases between. CDR3 nucleotides: TGTGCCAGCAGTTCAGTAACCTACGAGCAGTACTTC. It yields the protein CASSSVTYEQYF.

The gene calls are TRBV28 and TRBJ2-6; no firm D call. The V gene lost 2 bases and the J gene lost 2 bases, with 4 bases spanning the gap. The CDR3 sequence is 14 residues long. CDR1 and CDR2 from the germline V gene are MDHEN and SYDVKM. The CDR3 here is CASSLIAGANVLTF. CDR3 sequence (DNA): TGTGCCAGCAGTTTAATCGCTGGGGCCAACGTCCTGACTTTC.

The V call is TRBV9, the J call TRBJ2-5, with 10 bases fitting TRBD1. This CDR3 comprises 14 residues. With V trimmed by 4 bases and J by 5 bases, 5 bases remained unmatched. From germline, CDR1 is SGDLS and CDR2 YYNGEE. CDR3 in amino acids: CASSWDRGRETQYF. Here the CDR3 DNA reads TGTGCCAGCAGCTGGGACAGGGGCCGTGAGACCCAGTACTTC.

This rearrangement joins TRBV11-1 to TRBJ1-1, with 8 bases fitting TRBD1. Unmatched junction bases numbered 9, after V lost 5 bases and J lost 1 base. The CDR3 loop spans 16 amino acids. Germline-derived CDR1 and CDR2 are SGHAT and FQDESV (reference sequence). This CDR3 is CASSRASQGGNTEAFF. The CDR3 bases are TGTGCCAGCAGCCGGGCCTCACAGGGGGGGAACACTGAAGCTTTCTTT.

The rearrangement joins TRBV7-2 to TRBJ2-3; no reliable D call. The V end lost 4 bases, the J end lost 1 base, and 12 bases lay between the germline ends. Germline CDR1 reads SGHTA; CDR2 reads FQGNSA. This CDR3 has 15 amino acids. CDR3: CASSSPNLGTDTQYF. CDR3 bases: TGTGCCAGCAGCTCCCCTAACCTAGGCACAGATACGCAGTATTTT.

V is TRBV6-5 and J is TRBJ1-6; maybe TRBD1 (5 bases). The CDR3 sequence is 16 residues long. Trimming removed 0 bases at V and 13 bases at J, with 19 bases between. CDR1 and CDR2 (germline): MNHEY, SVGAGI. CDR3 sequence (DNA): TGTGCCAGCAGTTACTCGGGCGCAGGGAAGGCGTTCCCCCTCCACTTT. This gives the protein CASSYSGAGKAFPLHF.

This chain links TRBV7-3 with TRBJ1-1; 7 bases align to TRBD1. This CDR3 region has 15 residues. From germline, CDR1 is SGHTA and CDR2 FQGTGA. V lost 5 bases, J lost 5 bases, and 11 bases stayed unmatched. The CDR3 spells CASSRYGTAGTEAFF. In DNA, the CDR3 is TGTGCCAGCAGCCGATACGGGACAGCTGGAACTGAAGCTTTCTTT.

The V gene is TRBV29-1, the J gene TRBJ2-5, with a possible D match to TRBD2 (5 bases). This CDR3 region has 14 residues. CDR1 SQVTM and CDR2 ANQGSEA come from the germline V gene. V was pared by 6 bases and J by 1 base, with 15 bases between. The DNA for the CDR3 is TGCAGCGTGCTACTTCGGAGGCCCCAAGAGACCCAGTACTTC. Residues: CSVLLRRPQETQYF.

The chain recombines TRBV9 with TRBJ2-3, with 11 bases that match TRBD1. Trimming cost V 0 bases and J 3 bases; bases outside gene matches: 3. The CDR3 consists of 16 residues. The germline V gene has CDR1 SGDLS and CDR2 YYNGEE. In DNA form, the CDR3 reads TGTGCCAGCAGCGTAGCTGGGACAGGGGGAACAGATACGCAGTATTTT. Its translation is CASSVAGTGGTDTQYF.

This clone was observed a few times. The gene calls are TRBV7-2 and TRBJ2-1; 8 bases are a match to TRBD2. The CDR3 spans 17 residues. The trim removed 5 bases at V and 1 base at J, leaving 10 bases unmatched. Germline-derived CDR1 and CDR2 are SGHTA and FQGNSA. The CDR3 sequence is CASSSQAGVISYNEQFF. CDR3 bases: TGTGCCAGCAGCAGCCAAGCGGGGGTAATTTCCTACAATGAGCAGTTCTTC.

This sequence joins TRBV24-1 and TRBJ1-2; D remains unclear. CDR1 is KGHDR, CDR2 SFDVKD, per germline. The CDR3 is 14 amino acids. V was trimmed by 4 bases and J by 4 bases, leaving 12 bases between them. For the CDR3, the DNA is TGTGCCACCAGTGACCCGGGTCGCAGCTATGGCTACACCTTC. Its translation: CATSDPGRSYGYTF.

V and J are TRBV4-3 and TRBJ1-6; D remains unclear. The germline gives CDR1 LGHNA, CDR2 YSLEER. Trimming stripped 0 bases from V and 4 bases from J, with 19 bases between. This CDR3 spans 19 amino acids. As DNA, the CDR3 is TGCGCCAGCAGCCAAGAAGTCCCTAGGTCCGGCCGGTATAATTCACCCCTCCACTTT. Amino acid sequence: CASSQEVPRSGRYNSPLHF.

The V and J genes are TRBV5-6 and TRBJ1-3; D is uncertain. CDR1 SGHDT and CDR2 YYEEEE come from the germline V gene. The V end was cut by 5 bases, the J end by 0 bases, with 12 bases between. The CDR3 contains 15 residues. As DNA, the CDR3 is TGTGCCAGCAGTCCCGATCGGTTCTCTGGAAACACCATATATTTT. Amino acids: CASSPDRFSGNTIYF.

This clone has a single count. The chain carries TRBV18 and TRBJ1-5, with a weak D call TRBD1 (5 bases). The CDR3 is made up of 13 amino acids. V was pared by 2 bases and J by 8 bases, with 10 bases between. The germline gives CDR1 KGHSH, CDR2 LQKENI. Here the CDR3 reads CASSPNWGEPQHF. Here the CDR3 DNA reads TGTGCCAGCTCACCAAATTGGGGGGAGCCCCAGCATTTT. Drawing the rest from reference TRBV18 and TRBJ1-5, the complete variable domain is NAGVMQNPRHLVRRRGQEARLRCSPMKGHSHVYWYRQLPEEGLKFMVYLQKENIIDESGMPKERFSAEFPKEGPSILRIQQVVRGDSAAYFCASSPNWGEPQHFGDGTRLSIL.

The chain is built from TRBV5-1 and TRBJ2-3; the match to TRBD2 covers 9 bases. CDR1 and CDR2 (germline): SGHRS, YFSETQ. The junction had 7 bases not matched to a gene; V was cut back by 2 bases and J by 6 bases. CDR3 size: 15 residues. Here the CDR3 DNA reads TGCGCCAGCAGCTTCCGCGGGGGGGCAGGTGATACGCAGTATTTT. As protein: CASSFRGGAGDTQYF.

This chain connects TRBV5-6 to TRBJ2-7; D is ambiguous. The germline CDR1 and CDR2 sequences are SGHDT and YYEEEE. Trimming shortened V by 0 bases and J by 2 bases, and 3 bases separated the two germline ends. There are 12 residues in the CDR3. This chain's CDR3 is CASSLATYEQYF. The CDR3 coding sequence is TGTGCCAGCAGCTTGGCTACCTACGAGCAGTACTTC. Filled out from reference TRBV5-6 and TRBJ2-7, the complete variable domain reads DAGVTQSPTHLIKTRGQQVTLRCSPKSGHDTVSWYQQALGQGPQFIFQYYEEEERQRGNFPDRFSGHQFPNYSSELNVNALLLGDSALYLCASSLATYEQYFGPGTRLTVT.

In its sample, this clone was seen once. The V gene is TRBV7-3, the J gene TRBJ2-5, with D hard to call. Germline V CDR1 and CDR2: SGHTA, FQGTGA. CDR3 size: 14 residues. The V end lost 5 bases, the J end lost 1 base, and 11 bases lay between the germline ends. CDR3 nucleotides: TGTGCCAGCAGCCCAACAGTGACCCAAGAGACCCAGTACTTC. Translating it yields CASSPTVTQETQYF.

The chain links TRBV27 to TRBJ1-6; 7 positions agree with TRBD1. This CDR3 contains 14 residues. V lost 5 bases to trimming and J lost 7 bases; unmatched junction nucleotides: 5. Germline-derived CDR1 and CDR2 are MNHEY and SMNVEV (reference sequence). CDR3 nucleotide sequence: TGTGCCAGCAGTCTAGGGACAGTCAATTCACCCCTCCACTTT. Amino acids: CASSLGTVNSPLHF.